A selection of T cell receptor beta chains follows, all from one sample in a study of CXCR3-negative and CXCR3-positive naive CD8 T cells. Each CDR3 protein gets one entry in TCRdb, which reprocessed the 5' RACE reads and gives no DNA. The sample table sets out about 89,000 distinct CDR3 sequences. The sample comprised naive CXCR3+ CD8+ T cells from blood. These receptors were collected from a human donor in good health. Some clones in this sample may be carry-over from other donors' samples. CDR3s include the opening cysteine and the closing phenylalanine or tryptophan.

j_call: TRBJ2-7; v_call: TRBV9; cdr3_aa: CASSEGQDRGYEQYF
j_call: TRBJ2-7; v_call: TRBV29-1; cdr3_aa: CSALDNSYEQYF
j_call: TRBJ1-1; v_call: TRBV29-1; cdr3_aa: CSVGAGGNTEAFF
j_call: TRBJ1-3; v_call: TRBV25-1; cdr3_aa: CASSEFFKPGLSPNTIYF
j_call: TRBJ2-7; v_call: TRBV5-4; cdr3_aa: CASSSGGQRYEQYF
j_call: TRBJ2-1; v_call: TRBV4-2; cdr3_aa: CASSLEDSLTYNEQFF
j_call: TRBJ2-3; v_call: TRBV5-1; cdr3_aa: CASSLWRTTDTQYF
j_call: TRBJ2-1; v_call: TRBV12-3/TRBV12-4; cdr3_aa: CASSPPYNEQFF
j_call: TRBJ1-3; v_call: TRBV7-9; cdr3_aa: CASSYRGRGNTIYF
j_call: TRBJ2-1; v_call: TRBV29-1; cdr3_aa: CSVEPRDGDNEQFF
j_call: TRBJ2-7; v_call: TRBV14; cdr3_aa: CASSQEMAWPYEQYF
j_call: TRBJ2-1; v_call: TRBV28; cdr3_aa: CASSLTTGGAQYEFF
j_call: TRBJ2-7; v_call: TRBV20-1; cdr3_aa: CSAKTVYSYEQYF
j_call: TRBJ2-7; v_call: TRBV2; cdr3_aa: CASRAGGVYEQYF
j_call: TRBJ2-2; v_call: TRBV29-1; cdr3_aa: CSALHTGELFF
j_call: TRBJ2-1; v_call: TRBV6-2/TRBV6-3; cdr3_aa: CASLGNRGYYNEQFF
j_call: TRBJ2-7; v_call: TRBV7-9; cdr3_aa: CASSPGGGYEQYF
j_call: TRBJ2-1; v_call: TRBV28; cdr3_aa: CASSFGAGVEFF
j_call: TRBJ2-7; v_call: TRBV7-9; cdr3_aa: CASSWEGITYEQYF
j_call: TRBJ2-1; v_call: TRBV2; cdr3_aa: CAKERDSYNEQFF
j_call: TRBJ1-2; v_call: TRBV12-3/TRBV12-4; cdr3_aa: CASSSLRAQVPRYGYTF
j_call: TRBJ2-7; v_call: TRBV6-5; cdr3_aa: CASSPGVRYEQYF
j_call: TRBJ2-1; v_call: TRBV6-2/TRBV6-3; cdr3_aa: CASSYVDRGLNEQFF
j_call: TRBJ2-1; v_call: TRBV10-3; cdr3_aa: CAISDRVLSEQFF
j_call: TRBJ2-1; v_call: TRBV2; cdr3_aa: CASSGGGGADEQFF
j_call: TRBJ2-5; v_call: TRBV7-8; cdr3_aa: CASSLGRTSSETQYF
j_call: TRBJ2-5; v_call: TRBV28; cdr3_aa: CASRTIRAGETQYF
j_call: TRBJ1-1; v_call: TRBV28; cdr3_aa: CASSFEGWSTEAFF